Listed below are T cell receptor beta chains from one sample, sequenced in a study of T cell responses to AZD1222 COVID-19 vaccine. Data came from immunoSEQ multiplex PCR; TCRdb stores just in-frame clones and leaves some out. The data show more than 100,000 clones, 70% to 90% seen once. The sample here was peripheral blood, taken on day 0 of AZD1222 vaccination. The receptor set was obtained from an adult in good health. Both conserved end residues are part of each CDR3. A D gene is named only where the DNA matches it firmly. A clone size is listed for some rows: how often the clone was seen (once, few, many), or a class if it is expanded.

.	TRBV12-3/TRBV12-4	.	TRBJ2-7	TGTGCCAGCAGTGTACAGGGCGGGTACGAGCAGTACTTC	CASSVQGGYEQYF
.	TRBV3-1/TRBV3-2	.	TRBJ1-3	TGTGCCAGCAGCCAAGACAGGGGATGGGGAAACACCATATATTTT	CASSQDRGWGNTIYF
TRBD1	TRBV15	.	TRBJ1-1	TGTGCCACCAGCAGAGACCAAAGGGGACAGGGCGGCAGGAACACTGAAGCTTTCTTT	CATSRDQRGQGGRNTEAFF
.	TRBV7-9	.	TRBJ1-3	TGTGCCACCCTGGTTAAGGCGGACACCATATATTTT	CATLVKADTIYF
.	TRBV7-9	.	TRBJ2-6	TGTGCCAGCAGCTTAGGCGGTGCCAGGGCTTACGGGGCCAACGTCCTGACTTTC	CASSLGGARAYGANVLTF
.	TRBV5-6	.	TRBJ1-5	TGTGCCAGCAGCTTCCTACAGGGTAGCCAGCCCCAGCATTTT	CASSFLQGSQPQHF
.	TRBV6-5	.	TRBJ1-2	TGTGCCAGCAGTCCTTCGGAGGAACCCTATGGCTACACCTTC	CASSPSEEPYGYTF
TRBD1	TRBV15	.	TRBJ1-1	TGTGCCACCAGCGGAGGACAGGCGGATGAAGCTTTCTTT	CATSGGQADEAFF
TRBD2	TRBV5-4	.	TRBJ2-3	TGTGCCAGCAGCCGGCGGGAGCGGCAGACAGATACGCAGTATTTT	CASSRRERQTDTQYF
.	TRBV7-7	.	TRBJ2-3	TGTGCTAGCAGTCAGAACTCGGACGGGATGGGGCAGGATACGCAGTATTTT	CASSQNSDGMGQDTQYF
TRBD1	TRBV29-1	.	TRBJ2-3	TGCAGCGTGAGGAAGGACAGGGCAGATACGCAGTATTTT	CSVRKDRADTQYF
.	TRBV6-5	.	TRBJ1-1	TGTGCCAGCAGCCTTAGGTTGCACACTGAAGCTTTCTTT	CASSLRLHTEAFF
.	TRBV18	.	TRBJ2-2	TGTGCCAGCTCACCGACCCTTGCGAACACCGGGGAGCTGTTTTTT	CASSPTLANTGELFF
TRBD1	TRBV11-3	.	TRBJ2-2	TGTGCCAGCAGCCCACAGGGGGCCGGGGTGGCCGGGGAGCTGTTTTTT	CASSPQGAGVAGELFF
.	TRBV28	.	TRBJ1-4	TGTGCCAGCAGTCTGGGGTCAGGGAATGAAAAACTGTTTTTT	CASSLGSGNEKLFF
TRBD1	TRBV27	.	TRBJ2-3	TGTGCCAGCAGCCCAATGAAACTCCGGGACAGAGATACGCAGTATTTT	CASSPMKLRDRDTQYF
.	TRBV23-1	.	TRBJ1-1	TGCGCCTCCTCCAAGGAGCTGGTCACTGAAGCTTTCTTT	CASSKELVTEAFF
.	TRBV10-3	.	TRBJ1-2	TGTGCCATCGCGCCCCATGTCTCGGTTAACTATGGCTACACCTTC	CAIAPHVSVNYGYTF
TRBD1	TRBV10-1	.	TRBJ1-1	TGCGCCAGCAGTGACTACCGGGACAGGGGGCAAAGTGAAGCTTTCTTT	CASSDYRDRGQSEAFF
.	TRBV11-2	.	TRBJ1-1	TGTGCCAGCAGCTTATACGGGTCGGGGACTGAAGCTTTCTTT	CASSLYGSGTEAFF
.	TRBV7-9	.	TRBJ2-1	TGTGCCAGCAGCTTAGCCGGGGTAGGGCAGTTCTTC	CASSLAGVGQFF
.	TRBV4-1	few	TRBJ2-7	TGCGCCAGCAGCCAAGGGACGGATCCCTACGAGCAGTACTTC	CASSQGTDPYEQYF
TRBD2	TRBV7-2	.	TRBJ2-1	TGTGCCAGCAGCTCGCCGACTAGCGGGATTAACAATGAGCAGTTCTTC	CASSSPTSGINNEQFF
TRBD1	TRBV18	.	TRBJ1-5	TGTGCCAGCTCACCCCTCGGACAGGGAAGCAATCAGCCCCAGCATTTT	CASSPLGQGSNQPQHF
.	TRBV19	.	TRBJ1-5	TGTGCCAGTAGTATAGACAGGAGGGATTATAGCAATCAGCCCCAGCATTTT	CASSIDRRDYSNQPQHF
.	TRBV7-2	.	TRBJ2-1	TGTGCCAGCAGCTTATTGCGGGGTGGCTACAATGAGCAGTTCTTC	CASSLLRGGYNEQFF
.	TRBV18	.	TRBJ2-7	TGTGCCAGCTCACCCATTCCCGGGGAGCAGTACTTC	CASSPIPGEQYF
TRBD1	TRBV19	once	TRBJ2-3	TGTGCCGTCCGGGACAGGGGTACAGATACGCAGTATTTT	CAVRDRGTDTQYF
.	TRBV27	.	TRBJ1-1	TGTGCCAGCAGCTTCTCCGGGGATGGGACTGAAGCTTTCTTT	CASSFSGDGTEAFF
.	TRBV5-1	.	TRBJ1-2	TGCGCCAGCAGCTTAGGTGAAGGGAGCTATGGCTACACCTTC	CASSLGEGSYGYTF
.	TRBV5-4	.	TRBJ1-2	TGTGCCAGCAGCTTGTATGGGCTCGACTATGGCTACACCTTC	CASSLYGLDYGYTF
.	TRBV2	.	TRBJ2-5	TGTGCCAGCAGTCCTCACGGGGGACAGCAATCACAAGAGACCCAGTACTTC	CASSPHGGQQSQETQYF
TRBD1	TRBV19	.	TRBJ2-1	TGTGCCAGTAACACAGGGGTGGGCTACAATGAGCAGTTCTTC	CASNTGVGYNEQFF
.	TRBV2	.	TRBJ1-2	TGTGCCAGCAGTGCTTACAGGGAGGGGTATGGCTACACCTTC	CASSAYREGYGYTF
.	TRBV19	.	TRBJ1-2	TGTGCCAGTACCCCGGGAACCAGATACCACTATGGCTACACCTTC	CASTPGTRYHYGYTF
.	TRBV19	.	TRBJ2-7	TGTGCCAGTAGTCAAGAGGGACGGACCTCCTACGAGCAGTACTTC	CASSQEGRTSYEQYF
.	TRBV5-1	.	TRBJ1-1	TGCGCCAGCAGCTTGTATTCGAACACTGAAGCTTTCTTT	CASSLYSNTEAFF
TRBD2	TRBV6-2/TRBV6-3	.	TRBJ2-1	TGTGCCAGCAGTCGACTAGCGCACTACAATGAGCAGTTCTTC	CASSRLAHYNEQFF
TRBD1	TRBV27	.	TRBJ2-7	TGTGCCAGCGGACGAGGACAGGGGTACGAGCAGTACTTC	CASGRGQGYEQYF
.	TRBV5-6	.	TRBJ1-2	TGTGCCAGCAGCTTGACTGATATATATGGCTACACCTTC	CASSLTDIYGYTF
.	TRBV7-9	once	TRBJ1-2	TGTGCCAGCAGCTTAAAAAGTAATGATGGCTACACCTTC	CASSLKSNDGYTF
.	TRBV7-9	.	TRBJ1-4	TGTGCCAGCAGTAAAAGCAGTAATGAAAAACTGTTTTTT	CASSKSSNEKLFF
.	TRBV11-2	.	TRBJ2-7	TGTGCCAGCAGCTTTGGTCTAGCTTACGAGCAGTACTTC	CASSFGLAYEQYF
.	TRBV9	.	TRBJ2-1	TGTGCCAGCAGCGCCCTAGCTTCGGGGAACTCCTACAATGAGCAGTTCTTC	CASSALASGNSYNEQFF
TRBD1	TRBV2	.	TRBJ2-2	TGTGCCAGCAGTGAAGAGGGACAGGGGGGCACCGGGGAGCTGTTTTTT	CASSEEGQGGTGELFF
TRBD2	TRBV18	.	TRBJ2-1	TGTGCCAGCTCACCTGCCTATCCGGGGGGCTACAATGAGCAGTTCTTC	CASSPAYPGGYNEQFF
.	TRBV10-1	.	TRBJ1-3	TGCGCCAGCAGTGAGTACGTTGGAAACACCATATATTTT	CASSEYVGNTIYF
.	TRBV12-3/TRBV12-4	once	TRBJ1-2	TGTGCCAGCAGACTTCACGGGGAGGGCGGCTACACCTTC	CASRLHGEGGYTF
TRBD1	TRBV29-1	.	TRBJ2-7	TGCAGCGGGGGGGACAGGGGTTCGTACGAGCAGTACTTC	CSGGDRGSYEQYF
TRBD1	TRBV6-2/TRBV6-3	.	TRBJ2-5	TGTGCCAGCAGTGGACAGGGGGCGAAGACCCAGTACTTC	CASSGQGAKTQYF
TRBD1	TRBV3-1/TRBV3-2	.	TRBJ2-2	TGTGCCAGCAGCGAAACCGGGACAGGGAACACCGGGGAGCTGTTTTTT	CASSETGTGNTGELFF